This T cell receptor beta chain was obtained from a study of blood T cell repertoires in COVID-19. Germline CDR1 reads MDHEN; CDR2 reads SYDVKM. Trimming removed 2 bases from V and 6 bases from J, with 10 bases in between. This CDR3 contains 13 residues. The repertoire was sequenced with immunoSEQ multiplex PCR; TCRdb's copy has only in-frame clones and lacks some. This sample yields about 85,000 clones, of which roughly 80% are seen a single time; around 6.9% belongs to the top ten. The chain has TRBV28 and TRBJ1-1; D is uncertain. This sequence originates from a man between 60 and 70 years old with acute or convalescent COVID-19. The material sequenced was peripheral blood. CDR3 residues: CASSLTVEAEAFF. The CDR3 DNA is TGTGCCAGCAGTTTAACGGTGGAGGCTGAAGCTTTCTTT.